The 4 T cell receptor beta chains given below trace back to one sample, sequenced in a study of early T cells in non-severe SARS-CoV-2 infection. TCRdb reprocessed the 5' RACE reads with MiXCR, giving one entry per CDR3 protein. Of around 68,000 distinct CDR3 sequences in the sample, approximately 12% were seen once. This material consisted of whole blood, taken at baseline. All receptors derive from an adult who was a healthcare worker with PCR-confirmed SARS-CoV-2 infection or an uninfected control (not recorded which).

This clonotype appeared a few times. The chain is built from TRBV25-1 and TRBJ1-1; D not resolved. In germline, CDR1 is MGHDK, CDR2 SYGVNS. This CDR3 has 15 amino acids. The V end lost 1 base, the J end lost 3 bases, and 12 bases lay between the germline ends. The CDR3: CASSESSAGDTEAFF. The CDR3 DNA sequence: TGTGCCAGCAGTGAATCATCGGCTGGGGACACTGAAGCTTTCTTT.

This clonotype was seen more than once but under ten times. The gene calls are TRBV19 and TRBJ2-7, with D perhaps TRBD2 (6 bases). The CDR3 contains 16 residues. Trimming took off 3 bases at V and 0 bases at J, with 15 bases between the two ends. Germline CDR1 is LNHDA and CDR2 is SQIVND (reference sequence). The CDR3 region is CASSIGRDSSSYEQYF. The CDR3 nucleotides are TGTGCCAGTAGTATTGGCCGGGACTCCAGCTCCTACGAGCAGTACTTC.

The sample holds a few counts of this clonotype. The rearrangement joins TRBV27 to TRBJ2-2; 8 bases are a match to TRBD2. Trimming at V came to 0 bases and at J to 4 bases, leaving 10 bases not matched to a gene. The CDR3 sequence is 18 residues long. CDR1 MNHEY and CDR2 SMNVEV come from the germline V gene (reference sequence). CDR3 DNA: TGTGCCAGCAGTTTATCCCATCAGTTTAGCGGGGTCACCGGGGAGCTGTTTTTT. Translated, it gives CASSLSHQFSGVTGELFF.

A few counts support this clonotype. The gene calls are TRBV6-2 or TRBV6-3 and TRBJ1-2; D possibly corresponds to TRBD1 (6 bases). The CDR3 length is 12 residues. The V end was cut by 5 bases, the J end by 8 bases, with 12 bases between. CDR1 and CDR2 from the germline V gene are MNHEY and SVGEGT. CDR3 in DNA: TGTGCCAGCAGTAAAGGACAGCTCGGCTACACCTTC. This gives the protein CASSKGQLGYTF.